The rows below give T cell receptor beta chains drawn from one sample of a study of blood T cell repertoires in COVID-19. The data were produced by immunoSEQ multiplex PCR, yet TCRdb's version contains in-frame clones alone and is incomplete. The sample has over 300,000 clones, roughly 90% seen once. Source material: peripheral blood. The source is a man younger than 30 with active or convalescent COVID-19. Both conserved end residues are part of each CDR3. The D gene is left open where the match is weak. The size of a clone is reported for some rows only, either as once, few or many, or as a class for expanded clones.

v_gene	j_gene	d_gene	abundance	CDR3nt	CDR3aa
TRBV7-6	TRBJ2-7	TRBD2	.	TGTGCCAGCAGCTTGAACCCGCCGGGGGGGCCGTGGGAGCAGTACTTC	CASSLNPPGGPWEQYF
TRBV28	TRBJ2-7	.	.	TGTGCCAGCAGCGAGGTTTTTCCCTACGAGCAGTACTTC	CASSEVFPYEQYF
TRBV11-2	TRBJ1-1	.	.	TGTGCCAGCAGCTTAGCTTCGCTACTCTTGAACACTGAAGCTTTCTTT	CASSLASLLLNTEAFF
TRBV27	TRBJ1-2	.	many	TGTGCCAGCAGTTTGCAGGGAGGATATGGCTACACCTTC	CASSLQGGYGYTF
TRBV20-1	TRBJ1-6	TRBD1	.	TGCAGTGCTAGTTTAAGACAGGGGAATTCACCCCTCCACTTT	CSASLRQGNSPLHF
TRBV10-3	TRBJ1-2	.	.	TGTGCCAGTACAGAAGGACAGCCCAACTATGGCTACACCTTC	CASTEGQPNYGYTF
TRBV4-3	TRBJ2-1	TRBD2	.	TGCGCCAGCAGCCAAGATCAGGCTAGCGGGACGTACAATGAGCAGTTCTTC	CASSQDQASGTYNEQFF
TRBV30	TRBJ1-1	.	.	TGTGCCTGGACCCCGAGAATGAACACTGAAGCTTTCTTT	CAWTPRMNTEAFF
TRBV11-2	TRBJ2-7	TRBD1	.	TGTGCCAGCAGCATAACCGGGACAGTCTCCTACGAGCAGTACTTC	CASSITGTVSYEQYF
TRBV14	TRBJ2-7	TRBD2	.	TGTGCCAGCAGCCAAGCCACCAACCGTCAGGGGCTTAGCGGGAGGGCCTACGAGCAGTACTTC	CASSQATNRQGLSGRAYEQYF
TRBV27	TRBJ2-5	.	.	TGTGCCAGCAGCCCCGAGGCAAGGGGAGAGACCCAGTACTTC	CASSPEARGETQYF
TRBV7-6	TRBJ2-7	.	.	TGTGCCAGCAGCTTAAGTCCGGTCTCCTACGAGCAGTACTTC	CASSLSPVSYEQYF
TRBV23-1	TRBJ1-1	TRBD1	.	TGCGCCAGCAGTTCAGCGACAGGGGGCGTTGTCACTGAAGCTTTCTTT	CASSSATGGVVTEAFF
TRBV7-2	TRBJ2-7	.	.	TGTGCCAGCAGCCCCGAATCAGGTTACGAGCAGTACTTC	CASSPESGYEQYF
TRBV30	TRBJ2-2	.	once	TGTGCCATGAGGGAAGGAAGGGATACCGGGGAGCTGTTTTTT	CAMREGRDTGELFF
TRBV19	TRBJ1-2	TRBD1	.	TGTGCCAGTAGTAGACCAGGGGGAAGATCGAGCTATGGCTACACCTTC	CASSRPGGRSSYGYTF
TRBV14	TRBJ2-1	.	once	TGTGCCAGCAGCCAAGAGCGACTCCATGAGCAGTTCTTC	CASSQERLHEQFF
TRBV18	TRBJ1-6	.	.	TGTGCCAGCTCACGAACCGGGACTTTGAGCTCACCCCTCCACTTT	CASSRTGTLSSPLHF
TRBV28	TRBJ2-1	TRBD1	.	TGTGCCAGCAGAATTACAGGGGGGAACTTCAATGAGCAGTTCTTC	CASRITGGNFNEQFF
TRBV19	TRBJ1-2	TRBD1	.	TGTGCCAGTAGTATAGCGGAGAGGGGGCTCGGCTACACCTTC	CASSIAERGLGYTF
TRBV28	TRBJ1-5	.	.	TGTGCCAGCAGTTTCCCCGGCCAGAGGGGGCAGCCCCAGCATTTT	CASSFPGQRGQPQHF
TRBV5-6	TRBJ2-1	TRBD2	.	TGTGCCAGCAGCGCCTTTAGAGCGGGGGCCTACAATGAGCAGTTCTTC	CASSAFRAGAYNEQFF
TRBV12-3/TRBV12-4	TRBJ2-1	.	.	TGTGCCGTTACAGGGTACAATGAGCAGTTCTTC	CAVTGYNEQFF
TRBV7-2	TRBJ2-2	.	.	TGTGCCAGCACCCTGGCGGGGAATATGGCCGGGGAGCTGTTTTTT	CASTLAGNMAGELFF
TRBV23-1	TRBJ2-7	TRBD1	.	TGCGCCAGCAGTCAAGGACAGGGATGTCTTAAGCAGTACTTC	CASSQGQGCLKQYF
TRBV11-1	TRBJ1-5	TRBD1	.	TGTGCCAGCAGCGCCACAGGGGGTAGCAATCAGCCCCAGCATTTT	CASSATGGSNQPQHF
TRBV6-6	TRBJ1-2	.	.	TGTGCCAGCAGTTACCCCCAGGGCCGCTATGGCTACACCTTC	CASSYPQGRYGYTF
TRBV28	TRBJ1-5	TRBD1	.	TGTGCCAGCAGAGGGGGACAGCCTTATAGCAATCAGCCCCAGCATTTT	CASRGGQPYSNQPQHF
TRBV28	TRBJ1-5	.	.	TGTGCCATGACCGGGAAACATAGCAATCAGCCCCAGCATTTT	CAMTGKHSNQPQHF
TRBV19	TRBJ1-5	.	.	TGTGCGTCCGGGACACTCGACTACAATCAGCCCCAGCATTTT	CASGTLDYNQPQHF
TRBV4-3	TRBJ2-1	.	once	TGCGCCAGCAGCCAAGAACCCCAGAACTACAATGAGCAGTTCTTC	CASSQEPQNYNEQFF
TRBV18	TRBJ1-1	TRBD1	once	TGTGCCAGCTCACCAGGGACAGGGGGCCATACTGAAGCTTTCTTT	CASSPGTGGHTEAFF
TRBV27	TRBJ1-1	.	.	TGTGCCAGCAGTTCCGCGGTTGCGGGCGGCACTGAAGCTTTCTTT	CASSSAVAGGTEAFF
TRBV7-9	TRBJ1-1	.	once	TGTGCCAGCAGCTTAGGCCAGACAGGGAACACTGAAGCTTTCTTT	CASSLGQTGNTEAFF
TRBV9	TRBJ1-5	TRBD1	.	TGTGCCAGCAGCGTAGGGACAGGGTTCGGCCAGCCCCAGCATTTT	CASSVGTGFGQPQHF
TRBV7-9	TRBJ1-5	.	few	TGTGCCAGCAGCCGGGACTACAATCAGCCCCAGCATTTT	CASSRDYNQPQHF
TRBV2	TRBJ1-1	TRBD1	.	TGTGCCAGCAAACGACAGGGACCGAACACTGAAGCTTTCTTT	CASKRQGPNTEAFF
TRBV7-9	TRBJ1-5	TRBD1	.	TGTGCCAGCAGCTTAGTGGGACAGGGGCACTATCAGCCCCAGCATTTT	CASSLVGQGHYQPQHF
TRBV12-1	TRBJ2-7	.	.	TGTGCCAGCAGCTTAGGCGGGCAAGGTAAGTACTTC	CASSLGGQGKYF
TRBV10-3	TRBJ1-5	.	.	TGTGCCATCACAGGCAGTAGCAATCAGCCCCAGCATTTT	CAITGSSNQPQHF
TRBV7-2	TRBJ2-7	.	.	TGTGCCAGCAGCTCCAGTGCAGGGCTAATCTACGAGCAGTACTTC	CASSSSAGLIYEQYF
TRBV3-1/TRBV3-2	TRBJ1-1	TRBD1	.	TGTGCCAGCAGCCAAAGGACAGGGAAAGCTTTCTTT	CASSQRTGKAFF
TRBV29-1	TRBJ1-1	TRBD1	.	TGCAGCGTTGAGGACAGGGGCACTGAAGCTTTCTTT	CSVEDRGTEAFF
TRBV5-1	TRBJ2-6	TRBD1	.	TGCGCCAGCAGCCCGTTAATGACAGGGCTAGATGGGGCCAACGTCCTGACTTTC	CASSPLMTGLDGANVLTF
TRBV4-3	TRBJ1-5	.	.	TGCGCCAGCAGCCAGGCCTGGGGGGGACAGCCCCAGCATTTT	CASSQAWGGQPQHF
TRBV28	TRBJ1-2	.	.	TGTGCCAGCGGACCCCTTACTAGGTATGGCTACACCTTC	CASGPLTRYGYTF